Shown below are 7 T cell receptor beta chains from a single sample sequenced in a study of blood T cell repertoires in COVID-19. Profiled with immunoSEQ multiplex PCR; TCRdb holds only in-frame clones, not every one. The sample lists some 250,000 clones, under 90% seen once, with about 3.4% in the top ten. The sequencing sample was made of peripheral blood. The receptors derive from a woman in her late teens or twenties with acute or convalescent COVID-19.

CDR3 sequence (DNA): TGTGCCAGCGGAATAGGTCTAGCGGGTTCCACAGATACGCAGTATTTT. Translating it yields CASGIGLAGSTDTQYF. This sequence joins TRBV9 and TRBJ2-3, with 8 bases lining up with TRBD2. V trimming: 7 bases; J trimming: 2 bases; junction bases outside the gene matches: 12. The CDR3 contains 16 residues. Looked up from germline, CDR1 is SGDLS and CDR2 is YYNGEE. Variable domain in full (rest from reference TRBV9 and TRBJ2-3): DSGVTQTPKHLITATGQRVTLRCSPRSGDLSVYWYQQSLDQGLQFLIQYYNGEERAKGNILERFSAQQFPDLHSELNLSSLELGDSALYFCASGIGLAGSTDTQYFGPGTRLTVL.

About this clone itself: The sample carries other DNA sequences with the same CDR3. The CDR3 DNA is TGTGCCAGCTCACCGTCAGGGGGCACTGAAGCTTTCTTT. Its translation: CASSPSGGTEAFF. The V and J genes are TRBV18 and TRBJ1-1; 7 bases map to TRBD1. This CDR3 region has 13 residues. Germline values: CDR1 KGHSH, CDR2 LQKENI. V trimming: 3 bases; J trimming: 4 bases; junction bases outside the gene matches: 2. The full variable domain, with the rest looked up from reference TRBV18 and TRBJ1-1, is NAGVMQNPRHLVRRRGQEARLRCSPMKGHSHVYWYRQLPEEGLKFMVYLQKENIIDESGMPKERFSAEFPKEGPSILRIQQVVRGDSAAYFCASSPSGGTEAFFGQGTRLTVV.

The chain is built from TRBV24-1 and TRBJ1-6, with 8 bases aligning to TRBD1. The CDR3 loop spans 17 amino acids. The ends lost 1 base at V and 5 bases at J; junction bases unmatched: 6. Germline-derived CDR1 and CDR2 are KGHDR and SFDVKD. The CDR3 is CATSDLYRGWDNSPLHF. In nucleotides, the CDR3 is TGTGCCACCAGTGATTTATACAGGGGGTGGGATAATTCACCCCTCCACTTT.

The chain employs TRBV7-9 and TRBJ1-5; D might be TRBD1 (5 bases). The CDR3 is 13 residues long. Looked up from germline, CDR1 is SEHNR and CDR2 is FQNEAQ (reference sequence). V lost 4 bases and J 7 bases, leaving 11 bases between the germline ends. This CDR3 is CASSSTGGQPQHF. CDR3 DNA sequence: TGTGCCAGCAGCTCAACAGGAGGGCAGCCCCAGCATTTT.

The chain uses TRBV19 and TRBJ2-1; the match to TRBD2 covers 9 bases. The length of the CDR3 is 16 residues. Losses at the gene ends were 5 bases for V and 7 bases for J; bases not matched to a gene: 12. CDR1 is LNHDA, CDR2 SQIVND, per germline (reference sequence). The CDR3 nucleotides are TGTGCCAGTAGTGGGGCTCTAGCGGGAATGGGGAATGAGCAGTTCTTC. Protein product: CASSGALAGMGNEQFF.

This clone was recorded only once. The chain is built from TRBV27 and TRBJ2-7, with 10 bases identical to TRBD2. CDR3 length: 15 amino acids. The germline V gene encodes CDR1 MNHEY and CDR2 SMNVEV (reference sequence). J gave up 4 bases and V 5 bases, and 8 bases lay outside the gene matches. CDR3 in DNA: TGTGCCAGCAGTCCCACTAGCGGGGCCATTTACGAGCAGTACTTC. Its translation is CASSPTSGAIYEQYF.

This clone was seen once. The chain recombines TRBV4-3 with TRBJ1-3; D remains unclear. Per the germline V gene, CDR1 is LGHNA and CDR2 is YSLEER. The V end was cut by 0 bases, the J end by 4 bases, with 10 bases between. The CDR3 is 15 amino acids. In DNA, the CDR3 is TGCGCCAGCAGCCAAGATATTTCTGCGGGAAACACCATATATTTT. It codes for CASSQDISAGNTIYF.